This T cell receptor (beta chain) originates from a study of shared T cell receptors in the human thymus (dated by TCRdb to the early 2020s). Notes on the research overall: The study examined how the human thymus generates shared, self-reactive T-cell receptor alpha chains.

Library method: the immunoSEQ multiplex PCR assay. Here the immuneACCESS table is served through TCRdb, limited to in-frame sequences with V and J called. Missing clones are a known gap in these copies; in checked studies unresolved V genes cover under half, and the rest lacks a known reason. This sample lists more than 300,000 clones; more than 85% were detected once. 0.015% to 0.02% of the sample is in the top ten clones. Between the V and J ends, shortened by 3 bases and 3 bases respectively, the junction contains 12 bases. CDR1 and CDR2, looked up from the germline V gene (reference sequence), are MNHEY and SMNVEV. Its CDR3 holds 14 amino acids, cysteine through phenylalanine. Only the CDR3 portion is preserved as DNA: 42 bases, with reading frame beginning at the first base. Concerning this clone itself: There is no known antigen for this receptor. Base qualities were left out, and no much larger clone turns up one base away.

Recombination connected TRBV27 to TRBJ2-7; TRBD2 is perhaps the D gene, given 5 matching bases. The sample was thymocytes. This clonotype was obtained from a human donor. The nucleotide sequence is given as TGTGCCAGCAGTTTTCTCGTCGGAGGCTACGAGCAGTACTTC. This codes for CASSFLVGGYEQYF.